This T cell receptor (beta chain) was retrieved from a study of OX40 agonist ivuxolimab in advanced cancers. The wider study: The treatment was a fully human IgG2 OX40 agonist, ivuxolimab. A mean age of around 60 years, range roughly 23 to 85, was recorded, and around 85% were male. Study findings and constraints: The authors did not determine the antigen specificity of the expanded peripheral T cells.

CDR3 length: 15 residues. V lost 1 base and J lost 7, with 11 bases in between. In germline, CDR1 is SEHNR, CDR2 FQNEAQ (reference sequence). A note on this clone: What it binds is unknown.

Profiling relied on immunoSEQ multiplex PCR, and the TCRdb table lists in-frame clones only, not all of them. Of some 44,000 clones in the sample, 80% were seen once. The sequence was obtained from an adult with an advanced solid tumor such as melanoma, head and neck, liver or kidney cancer. This sample comprised CD4+ or CD8+ T cells sorted from blood, obtained in a trial of the OX40 agonist ivuxolimab. This sequence joins TRBV7-9 and TRBJ1-6; tentatively, D is TRBD1 (5 bases). The CDR3 DNA reads TGTGCCAGCAGCTTAGGGGGACCGGGGAATTCACCCCTCCACTTT. It specifies CASSLGGPGNSPLHF. The entire variable domain, with the rest obtained from reference TRBV7-9 and TRBJ1-6, is as follows: DTGVSQNPRHKITKRGQNVTFRCDPISEHNRLYWYRQTLGQGPEFLTYFQNEAQLEKSRLLSDRFSAERPKGSFSTLEIQRTEQGDSAMYLCASSLGGPGNSPLHFGNGTRLTVT.